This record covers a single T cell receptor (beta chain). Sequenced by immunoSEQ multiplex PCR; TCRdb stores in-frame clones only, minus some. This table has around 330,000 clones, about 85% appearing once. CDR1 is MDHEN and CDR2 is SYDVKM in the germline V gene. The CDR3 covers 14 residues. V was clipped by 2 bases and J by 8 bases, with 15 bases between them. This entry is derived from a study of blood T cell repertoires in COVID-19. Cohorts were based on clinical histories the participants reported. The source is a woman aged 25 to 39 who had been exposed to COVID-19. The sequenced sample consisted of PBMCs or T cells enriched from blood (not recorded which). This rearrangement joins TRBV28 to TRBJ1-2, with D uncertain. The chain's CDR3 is CASSLRGPLRGYTF. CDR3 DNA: TGTGCCAGCAGTTTACGCGGGCCTCTGAGGGGCTACACCTTC.